This entry lists 5 T cell receptor beta chains sequenced from one sample in a study of CD8+ T cells in alopecia areata. Specified treatment: oral pan-JAK inhibitor, 5-10 mg twice daily. Sequencing relied on a cDNA template that was reverse transcribed from extracted RNA. Data came from immunoSEQ multiplex PCR; TCRdb stores just in-frame clones and leaves some out. Altogether 90,000 or so clones are present, about 44% being singletons, with the ten largest covering roughly 18%. The material was CD8+ T cells sorted from blood, obtained at week 24, from a patient treated with tofacitinib. These receptor sequences come from a human donor with alopecia areata.

The chain employs TRBV23-1 and TRBJ2-2; TRBD2 matches at 8 bases. TRBV23-1 is reported as an ORF; its role is uncertain. The CDR3 runs 16 residues. V shed 6 bases and J 1 base; nucleotides not matched to a gene: 7. The CDR3 DNA is TGCGCCAGCAGCCAAGAGCGGGAGTGGAACACCGGGGAGCTGTTTTTT. Translation gives CASSQEREWNTGELFF.

V usage is TRBV29-1 and J usage is TRBJ2-7; 7 bases align to TRBD1. The CDR3 contains 15 residues. Germline V gene lookup returns CDR1 SQVTM and CDR2 ANQGSEA. V shed 2 bases, J shed 2 bases, and the junction held 9 bases outside the gene matches. The chain's CDR3 is CSVETGDLGAYEQYF. The CDR3 region has the DNA TGCAGCGTTGAAACAGGGGATCTGGGGGCCTACGAGCAGTACTTC.

This rearrangement joins TRBV27 to TRBJ1-2, with 7 bases identical to TRBD1. Unmatched junction bases numbered 7, after V lost 5 bases and J lost 4 bases. The germline CDR1 and CDR2 sequences are MNHEY and SMNVEV (reference sequence). This CDR3 comprises 14 residues. CDR3 DNA: TGTGCCAGCAGTCCCAGGACAGGCCTCTATGGCTACACCTTC. Residues: CASSPRTGLYGYTF.

In its sample, this clone was seen a few times. The genes are TRBV27 and TRBJ2-2, with 7 bases identical to TRBD1. The CDR3 length is 15 residues. V was clipped by 1 base and J by 1 base; unmatched bases: 0. Germline-derived CDR1 and CDR2 are MNHEY and SMNVEV (reference sequence). CDR3 sequence: CASSLYRGNTGELFF. DNA for the CDR3: TGTGCCAGCAGTTTATACAGGGGGAACACCGGGGAGCTGTTTTTT.

This clone was found a few times. This sample also contains other DNA sequences that code for the same CDR3. The chain uses TRBV7-6 and TRBJ2-1; D uncertain. The CDR3 totals 12 residues. Trimming pared 5 bases from V and 2 bases from J, leaving 4 bases between. Germline CDR1 and CDR2: SGHVS and FNYEAQ. CDR3 bases: TGTGCCAGCAGCCCCACCTACAATGAGCAGTTCTTC. Encoded protein: CASSPTYNEQFF.